Sequencing of this T cell receptor beta chain was carried out in a study of beta chain features in type 1 diabetes (dated by TCRdb to about 2018). Describing the broader study: Mean age, gender distribution, total cell number and subset yield did not differ between patients and healthy donors. Whereas all 30 or so donors provided naive and central memory subsets, regulatory and stem cell-like memory subsets were isolated from just 8 patients and roughly eight healthy donors. A total of 107,917,701 sorted cells were examined across all samples, and RNA yield correlated strongly with the number of cells per subset. The study compared the TCRB repertoires of sorted circulating CD4+ T cell subsets in recently diagnosed type 1 diabetes patients with those in matched healthy donors.

All of the isolated RNA was reverse transcribed with the High Capacity cDNA Reverse Transcription Kit, so expressed TCRB transcripts were sequenced. Deep immunoSEQ sequencing was performed on naive, central memory and regulatory T cell samples, with an average of around 3.5 million total reads per sample. Sorted cells were lysed in RLT buffer and RNA was extracted with DNase-treated RNeasy Micro or Mini kits, depending on cell number. To prevent cross-contamination, every cell subset was processed on its own, while patient and healthy donor samples were processed together. Using the immunoSEQ multiplex PCR, TCRB sequences were amplified from cDNA into 87-bp fragments spanning the CDR3 region. The amplicons were sequenced using the Illumina HiSeq platform. As for how the authors treated the data: Synthetic template baselines were used to correct PCR bias computationally, reads within Hamming distance 2 were collapsed, and singletons that could not be merged were discarded. Reads were aligned to IMGT to assign V, D and J genes, CDR3 length, and insertions or deletions at six rearrangement sites. Within each subset, clonotype counts were normalized to the number of sorted cells before true diversity and Gini coefficients were calculated with the tcR R package. The overlap coefficient, calculated on TCRB nucleotide sequences, was used to measure repertoire sharing. What TCRdb holds here is the immuneACCESS table cut down to in-frame rearrangements. Part of the clones is not present; checked against another copy, under half of the missing clones reflect an unresolved V gene, and the others are unexplained. V, J and clone size are those of that table, while D and trimming were read from the DNA. In all, the sample holds around 340,000 clones, and around 8% of those were seen once. The top ten constitute roughly 0.44% of the sample.

This clone was detected only a few times. There is no known antigen for this receptor. Nothing much larger sits one base from this clone, and base qualities are not available. The CDR3 sequence holds 15 residues, the cysteine and phenylalanine included. The retained sequence is limited to the CDR3, 45 bases, with the frame set at the first base. CDR1 and CDR2 (KGHSH, LQKENI) derive from the germline V gene. V and J are trimmed by 4 bases and 2 bases, and the gene matches miss 5 bases of the junction. Broader findings and caveats from the paper: Shorter templates might be favored by PCR, yet because patient and control samples were amplified and corrected together, any such skew would affect both groups equally. Type 1 diabetes patients showed a moderate but significant shortening of TCRB CDR3 length in all four CD4+ subsets. At VDJ recombination sites, type 1 diabetes patients had fewer insertions and more deleted nucleotides, which implies abnormalities in thymic rearrangement. Because cDNA was sequenced instead of genomic DNA, activated cells with high expression could be over-represented, although the groups did not differ in activation or CD3 levels. Naive, central memory and regulatory TCRB repertoires appeared more similar among patients than among healthy donors. HLA sub-analyses involved small numbers of individuals, so any influence of HLA type on TCRB rearrangement remained unresolved.

From each donor, a single peripheral blood sample of around 0.12 L on average was drawn into heparinised tubes. A BD FACSAria II was used to sort naive, central memory, regulatory and stem cell-like memory CD4+ T cells with a panel that included CD45RO, CCR7, CD25, CD127, CD95 and CD27. A purity above 95% was achieved for all sorted populations. Right away, PBMCs were isolated by Lymphoprep density gradient centrifugation and were stained directly, with no culture step. To minimize batch effects, samples were stained and sorted in pairs, one healthy donor with one patient per experiment. The sequence derives from a woman aged 18-29 years in good health. This chain joins TRBV18 to TRBJ2-7, and 10 junctional nucleotides match TRBD1. The material sequenced was central memory CD4+ T cells from blood. The CDR3: CASSHAGTGAYEQYF. The base sequence is TGTGCCAGCTCACACGCCGGGACAGGGGCCTACGAGCAGTACTTC.